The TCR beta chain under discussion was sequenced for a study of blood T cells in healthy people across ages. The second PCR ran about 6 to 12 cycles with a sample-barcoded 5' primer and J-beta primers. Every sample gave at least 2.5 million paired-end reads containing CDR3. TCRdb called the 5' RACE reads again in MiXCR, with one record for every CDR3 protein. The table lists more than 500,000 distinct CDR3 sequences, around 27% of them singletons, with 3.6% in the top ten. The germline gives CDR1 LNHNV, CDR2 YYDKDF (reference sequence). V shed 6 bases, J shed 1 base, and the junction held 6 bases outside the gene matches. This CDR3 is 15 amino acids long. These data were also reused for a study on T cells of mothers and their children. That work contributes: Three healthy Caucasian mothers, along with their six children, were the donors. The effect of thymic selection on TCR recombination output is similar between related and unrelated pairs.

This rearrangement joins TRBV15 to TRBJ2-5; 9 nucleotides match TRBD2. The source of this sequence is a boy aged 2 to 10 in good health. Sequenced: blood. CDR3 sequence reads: CATSTAGGFQETQYF. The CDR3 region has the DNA TGTGCCACCAGTACAGCGGGAGGTTTCCAAGAGACCCAGTACTTC. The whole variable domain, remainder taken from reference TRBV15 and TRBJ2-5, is DAMVIQNPRYQVTQFGKPVTLSCSQTLNHNVMYWYQQKSSQAPKLLFHYYDKDFNNEADTPDNFQSRRPNTSFCFLDIRSPGLGDTAMYLCATSTAGGFQETQYFGPGTRLLVL.